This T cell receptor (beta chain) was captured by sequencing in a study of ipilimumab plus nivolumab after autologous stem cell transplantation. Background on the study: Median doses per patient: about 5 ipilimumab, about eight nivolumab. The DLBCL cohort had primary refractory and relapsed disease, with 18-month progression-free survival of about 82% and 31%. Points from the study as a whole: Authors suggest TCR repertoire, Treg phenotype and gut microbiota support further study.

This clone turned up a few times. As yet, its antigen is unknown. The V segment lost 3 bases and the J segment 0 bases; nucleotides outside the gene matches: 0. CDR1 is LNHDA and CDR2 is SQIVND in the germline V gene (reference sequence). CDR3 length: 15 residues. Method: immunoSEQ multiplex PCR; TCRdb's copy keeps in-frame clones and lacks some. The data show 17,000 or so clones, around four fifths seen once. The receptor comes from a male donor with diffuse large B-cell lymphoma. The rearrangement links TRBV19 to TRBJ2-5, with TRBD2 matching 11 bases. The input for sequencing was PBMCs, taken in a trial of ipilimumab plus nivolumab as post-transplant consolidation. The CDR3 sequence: CASSMTSGDQETQYF. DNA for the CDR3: TGTGCCAGTAGTATGACTAGCGGGGACCAAGAGACCCAGTACTTC.